This entry describes one T cell receptor beta chain. The sample is drawn from a study of shared clonotypes between healthy human individuals. The table came from immunoSEQ multiplex PCR; TCRdb's copy has only in-frame clones and leaves some out. The repertoire has about 1.1 million clones, around 82% of them found once; the top ten carry approximately 0.5%. V lost 4 bases to trimming and J lost 0 bases, with 12 bases between them. Per germline, CDR1 SEHNR and CDR2 FQNEAQ (reference sequence). The CDR3 totals 16 residues. The V and J genes are TRBV7-9 and TRBJ1-4; D is unclear. The sample was memory CD4+ T cells from PBMCs. Subset reported: CD45RA-negative fraction. The receptor's source is a man in his late teens or twenties in good health. Some clones in this sample may be carry-over from other donors' samples. The CDR3, as DNA: TGTGCCAGCAGCTCCGACGTACGATCAACTAATGAAAAACTGTTTTTT. Translation gives CASSSDVRSTNEKLFF.